This T cell receptor (beta chain) was captured by sequencing in a study of blood T cell repertoires in COVID-19. At the level of the study: Italy, Spain and the United States were the sources of the convalescent and acute COVID-19 samples.

CDR1 MDHEN and CDR2 SYDVKM come from the germline V gene. The CDR3 is 15 amino acids. Notes on this clone: A read error may account for a junction end that differs from germline.

Repertoires were generated with immunoSEQ multiplex PCR, while TCRdb's copy carries only in-frame clones and drops some. Altogether approximately 170,000 clones are present, around 90% being singletons, with the ten largest covering just over 2.5%. Sequencing used peripheral blood. The clonotype originates from a woman aged 80 or older with COVID-19, enrolled during active disease. This sequence joins TRBV28 and TRBJ1-3, with D unclear. The DNA for the CDR3 is TGTGCCAGCAGTCATCTACAGCACTCTGGTAACACCATATATTTT. Protein: CASSHLQHSGNTIYF.